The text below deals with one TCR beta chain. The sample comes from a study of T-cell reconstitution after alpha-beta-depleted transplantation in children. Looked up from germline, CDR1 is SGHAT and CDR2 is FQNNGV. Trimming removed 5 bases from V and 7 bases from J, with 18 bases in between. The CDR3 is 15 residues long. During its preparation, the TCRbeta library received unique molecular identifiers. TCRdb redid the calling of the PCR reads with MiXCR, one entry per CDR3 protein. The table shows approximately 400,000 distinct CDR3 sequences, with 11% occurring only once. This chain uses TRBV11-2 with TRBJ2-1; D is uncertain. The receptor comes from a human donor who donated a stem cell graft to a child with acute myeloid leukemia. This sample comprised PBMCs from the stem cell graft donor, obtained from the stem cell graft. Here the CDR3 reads CASSTTNPAPNEQFF. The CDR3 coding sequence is TGTGCCAGCAGCACGACAAACCCGGCGCCGAATGAGCAGTTCTTC.